The entry below gives a single T cell receptor beta chain sequence along with its context. This specimen comes from a study of technical replicates of blood from a handful of donors. The assay was immunoSEQ multiplex PCR, and TCRdb's table has in-frame clones only and misses some. The sample holds around 80,000 clones, approximately 90% seen once. Germline-derived CDR1 and CDR2 are KGHSH and LQKENI. The J segment lost 5 bases and the V segment lost 6 bases, leaving 5 bases of the junction unmatched. CDR3 size: 14 residues. The chain joins TRBV18 to TRBJ1-1; 11 bases match TRBD1. This sequence originates from a human donor in good health. Sequenced: T cells isolated from PBMCs. This chain's CDR3 is CASSTDRGRTEAFF. The CDR3 DNA is TGTGCCAGCTCCACGGACAGGGGGCGTACTGAAGCTTTCTTT.